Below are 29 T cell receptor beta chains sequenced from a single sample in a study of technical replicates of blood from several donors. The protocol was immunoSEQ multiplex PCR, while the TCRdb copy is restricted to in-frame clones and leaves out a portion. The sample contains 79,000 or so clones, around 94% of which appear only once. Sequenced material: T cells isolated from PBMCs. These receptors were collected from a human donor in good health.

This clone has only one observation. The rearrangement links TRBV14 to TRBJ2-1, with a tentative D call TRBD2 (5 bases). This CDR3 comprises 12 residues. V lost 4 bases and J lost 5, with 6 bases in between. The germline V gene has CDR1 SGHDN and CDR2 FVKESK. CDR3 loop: CASSRRDNEQFF. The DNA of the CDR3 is TGTGCCAGCAGCCGGCGGGACAATGAGCAGTTCTTC.

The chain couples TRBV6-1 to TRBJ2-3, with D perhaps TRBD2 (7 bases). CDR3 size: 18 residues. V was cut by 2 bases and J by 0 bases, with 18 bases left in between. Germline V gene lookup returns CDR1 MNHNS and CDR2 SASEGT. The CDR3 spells CASSESLGGLTSTDTQYF. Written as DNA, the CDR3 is TGTGCCAGCAGTGAATCCCTCGGGGGGCTAACTAGCACAGATACGCAGTATTTT.

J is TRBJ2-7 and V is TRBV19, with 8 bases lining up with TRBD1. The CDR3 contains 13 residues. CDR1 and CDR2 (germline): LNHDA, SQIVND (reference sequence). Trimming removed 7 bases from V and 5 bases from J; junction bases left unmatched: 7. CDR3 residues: CASNLGQGHEQYF. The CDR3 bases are TGTGCCAGTAATTTAGGACAGGGCCACGAGCAGTACTTC.

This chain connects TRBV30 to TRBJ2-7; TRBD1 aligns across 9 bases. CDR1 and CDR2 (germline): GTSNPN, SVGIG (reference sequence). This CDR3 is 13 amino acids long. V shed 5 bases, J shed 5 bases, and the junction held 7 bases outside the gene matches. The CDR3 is CAWSGQGVHEQYF. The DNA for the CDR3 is TGTGCCTGGTCGGGACAGGGTGTCCACGAGCAGTACTTC. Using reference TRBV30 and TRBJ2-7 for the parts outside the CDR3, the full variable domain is SQTIHQWPATLVQPVGSPLSLECTVEGTSNPNLYWYRQAAGRGLQLLFYSVGIGQISSEVPQNLSASRPQDRQFILSSKKLLLSDSGFYLCAWSGQGVHEQYFGPGTRLTVT.

CDR3 nucleotides: TGTGCCAGCAGCTCCGGACTAGCGGGAGGTCCGGGCACCGGGGAGCTGTTTTTT. This gives the protein CASSSGLAGGPGTGELFF. The rearrangement uses TRBV7-3 and TRBJ2-2; TRBD2 matches at 14 bases. CDR1 is SGHTA, CDR2 FQGTGA, per germline. The CDR3 is made up of 18 amino acids. The V segment lost 4 bases and the J segment 4 bases; nucleotides outside the gene matches: 8.

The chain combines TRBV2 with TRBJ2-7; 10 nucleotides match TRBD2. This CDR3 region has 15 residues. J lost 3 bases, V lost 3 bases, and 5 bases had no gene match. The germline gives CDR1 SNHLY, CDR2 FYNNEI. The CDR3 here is CASSERLAGYYEQYF. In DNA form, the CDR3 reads TGTGCCAGCAGTGAGAGACTAGCGGGCTACTACGAGCAGTACTTC.

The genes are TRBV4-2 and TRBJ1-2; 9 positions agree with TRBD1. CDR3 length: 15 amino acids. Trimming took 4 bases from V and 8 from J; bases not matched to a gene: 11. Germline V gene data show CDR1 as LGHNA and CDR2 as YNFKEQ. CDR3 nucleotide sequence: TGTGCCAGCAGCCCTTCCGGGGGGACAGGGATCGGCTACACCTTC. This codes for CASSPSGGTGIGYTF.

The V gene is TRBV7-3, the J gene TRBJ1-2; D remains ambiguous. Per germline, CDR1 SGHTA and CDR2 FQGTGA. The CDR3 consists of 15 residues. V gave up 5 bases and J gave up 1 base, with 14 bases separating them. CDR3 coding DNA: TGTGCCAGCAGCCCAAGGACTATTCTTAACTATGGCTACACCTTC. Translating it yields CASSPRTILNYGYTF.

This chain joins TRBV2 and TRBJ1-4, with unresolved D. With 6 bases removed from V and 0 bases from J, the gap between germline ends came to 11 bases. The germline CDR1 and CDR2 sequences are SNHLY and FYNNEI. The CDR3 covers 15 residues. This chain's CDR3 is CASRNSVSTNEKLFF. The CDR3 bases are TGTGCCAGCAGGAACTCTGTCTCAACTAATGAAAAACTGTTTTTT.

In DNA form, the CDR3 reads TGTGCCAGCAGCGTAGAACAAGGGGGCGAGCAGTACTTC. Amino acid sequence: CASSVEQGGEQYF. The V call is TRBV9, the J call TRBJ2-7, with a weak D call TRBD1 (6 bases). V was clipped by 0 bases and J by 6 bases, with 10 bases between them. The germline CDR1 and CDR2 sequences are SGDLS and YYNGEE. The CDR3 covers 13 residues.

The CDR3 here is CASSLDSGRHNEQFF. CDR3 nucleotide sequence: TGTGCCAGCAGCTTAGACAGCGGGAGGCACAATGAGCAGTTCTTC. The V gene is TRBV11-3, the J gene TRBJ2-1, with TRBD2 identical over 9 bases. After removal of 0 bases from V and 5 bases from J, the junction contained 2 bases not matched to a gene. The length of the CDR3 is 15 residues. Germline CDR1 SGHNT, CDR2 YENEEA.

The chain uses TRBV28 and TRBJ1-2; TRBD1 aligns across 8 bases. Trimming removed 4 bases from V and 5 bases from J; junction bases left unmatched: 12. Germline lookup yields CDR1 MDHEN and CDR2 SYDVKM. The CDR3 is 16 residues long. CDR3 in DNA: TGTGCCAGCAGTTCAAAACTCGGGACAGGAACGTATGGCTACACCTTC. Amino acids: CASSSKLGTGTYGYTF.

The CDR3 region is CASSRTGVETQYF. CDR3 sequence (DNA): TGTGCCAGCAGCAGAACAGGGGTGGAGACCCAGTACTTC. The chain recombines TRBV11-2 with TRBJ2-5; 7 bases align to TRBD1. The germline CDR1 and CDR2 sequences are SGHAT and FQNNGV. V gave up 5 bases and J gave up 5 bases; unmatched junction bases: 5. CDR3 size: 13 residues.

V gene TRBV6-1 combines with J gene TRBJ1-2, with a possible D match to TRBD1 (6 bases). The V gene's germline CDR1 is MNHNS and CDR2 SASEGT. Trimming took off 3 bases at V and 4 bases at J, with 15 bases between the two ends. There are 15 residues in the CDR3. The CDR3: CASSEQQGTAYGYTF. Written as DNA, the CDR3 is TGTGCCAGCAGTGAGCAACAGGGAACTGCCTATGGCTACACCTTC.

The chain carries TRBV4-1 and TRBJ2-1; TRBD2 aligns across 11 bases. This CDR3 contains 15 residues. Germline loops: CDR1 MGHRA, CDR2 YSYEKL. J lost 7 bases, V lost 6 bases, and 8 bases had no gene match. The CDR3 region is CASSLLAGVYNEQFF. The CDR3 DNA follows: TGCGCCAGCAGTTTACTAGCGGGAGTTTATAATGAGCAGTTCTTC.

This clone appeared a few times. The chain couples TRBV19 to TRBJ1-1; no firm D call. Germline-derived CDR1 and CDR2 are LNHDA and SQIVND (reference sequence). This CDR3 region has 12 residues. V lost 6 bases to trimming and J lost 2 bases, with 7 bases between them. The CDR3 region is CASRGSNTEAFF. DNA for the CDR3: TGTGCCAGTAGGGGCAGCAACACTGAAGCTTTCTTT. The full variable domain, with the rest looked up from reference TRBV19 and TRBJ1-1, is DGGITQSPKYLFRKEGQNVTLSCEQNLNHDAMYWYRQDPGQGLRLIYYSQIVNDFQKGDIAEGYSVSREKKESFPLTVTSAQKNPTAFYLCASRGSNTEAFFGQGTRLTVV.

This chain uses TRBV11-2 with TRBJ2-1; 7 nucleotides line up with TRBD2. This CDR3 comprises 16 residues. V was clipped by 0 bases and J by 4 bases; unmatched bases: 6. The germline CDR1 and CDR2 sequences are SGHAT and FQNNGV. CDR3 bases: TGTGCCAGCAGCTTAGATACAGCGGGATGGTACAATGAGCAGTTCTTC. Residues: CASSLDTAGWYNEQFF.

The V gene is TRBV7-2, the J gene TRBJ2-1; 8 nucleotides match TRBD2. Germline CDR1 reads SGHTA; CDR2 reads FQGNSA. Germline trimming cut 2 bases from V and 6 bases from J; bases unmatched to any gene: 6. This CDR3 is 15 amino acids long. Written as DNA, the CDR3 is TGTGCCAGCAGCTTAAATAGCGGGATTTTCAATGAGCAGTTCTTC. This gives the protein CASSLNSGIFNEQFF.

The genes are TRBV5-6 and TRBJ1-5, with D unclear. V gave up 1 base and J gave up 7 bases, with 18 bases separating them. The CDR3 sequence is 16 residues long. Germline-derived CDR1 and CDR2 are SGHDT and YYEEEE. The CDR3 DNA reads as TGTGCCAGCAGCTTGTCGACCTCTGGGTTCGGGCAGCCCCAGCATTTT. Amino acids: CASSLSTSGFGQPQHF.

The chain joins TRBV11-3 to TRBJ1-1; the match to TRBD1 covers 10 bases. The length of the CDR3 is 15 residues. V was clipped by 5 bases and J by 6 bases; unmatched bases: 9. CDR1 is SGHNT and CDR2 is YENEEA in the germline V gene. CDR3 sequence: CASSGRGQGRAEAFF. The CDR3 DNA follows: TGTGCCAGCAGCGGGCGGGGACAGGGGCGGGCTGAAGCTTTCTTT. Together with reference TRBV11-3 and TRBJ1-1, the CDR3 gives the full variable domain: EAGVVQSPRYKIIEKKQPVAFWCNPISGHNTLYWYLQNLGQGPELLIRYENEEAVDDSQLPKDRFSAERLKGVDSTLKIQPAELGDSAVYLCASSGRGQGRAEAFFGQGTRLTVV.

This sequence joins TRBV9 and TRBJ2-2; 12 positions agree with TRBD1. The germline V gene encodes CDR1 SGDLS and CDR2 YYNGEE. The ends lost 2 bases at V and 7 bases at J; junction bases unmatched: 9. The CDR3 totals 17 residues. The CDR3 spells CASSVFPGQGADGELFF. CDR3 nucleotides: TGTGCCAGCAGCGTCTTCCCGGGACAGGGGGCCGACGGGGAGCTGTTTTTT.

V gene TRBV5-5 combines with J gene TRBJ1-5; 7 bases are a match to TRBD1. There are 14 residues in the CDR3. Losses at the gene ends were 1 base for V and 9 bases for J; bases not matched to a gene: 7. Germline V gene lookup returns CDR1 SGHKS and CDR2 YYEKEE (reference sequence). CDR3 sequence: CASSLSGQVGPQHF. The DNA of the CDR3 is TGTGCCAGCAGCTTGTCAGGACAGGTGGGGCCCCAGCATTTT.

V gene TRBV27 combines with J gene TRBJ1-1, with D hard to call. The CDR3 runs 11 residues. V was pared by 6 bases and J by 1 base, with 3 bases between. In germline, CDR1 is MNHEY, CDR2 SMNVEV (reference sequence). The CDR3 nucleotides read TGTGCCAGCAGGAGGAACACTGAAGCTTTCTTT. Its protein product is CASRRNTEAFF.

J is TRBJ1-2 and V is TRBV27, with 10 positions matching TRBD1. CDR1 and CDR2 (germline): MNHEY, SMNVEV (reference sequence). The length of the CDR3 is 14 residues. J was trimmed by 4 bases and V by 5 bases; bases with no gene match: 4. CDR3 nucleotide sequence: TGTGCCAGCAGTCTCCGGACAGGGGGCTATGGCTACACCTTC. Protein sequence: CASSLRTGGYGYTF.

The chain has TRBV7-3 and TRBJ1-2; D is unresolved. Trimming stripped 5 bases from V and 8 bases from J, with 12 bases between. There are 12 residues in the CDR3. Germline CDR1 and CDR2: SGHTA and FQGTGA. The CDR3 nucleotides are TGTGCCAGCAGCGCCCGGGTCGAAGGCTACACCTTC. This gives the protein CASSARVEGYTF.

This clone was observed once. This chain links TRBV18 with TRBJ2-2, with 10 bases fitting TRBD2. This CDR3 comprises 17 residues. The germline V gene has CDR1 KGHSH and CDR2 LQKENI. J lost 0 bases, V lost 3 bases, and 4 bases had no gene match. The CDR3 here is CASSPILAGTNTGELFF. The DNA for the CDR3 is TGTGCCAGCTCACCCATACTAGCGGGAACGAACACCGGGGAGCTGTTTTTT.

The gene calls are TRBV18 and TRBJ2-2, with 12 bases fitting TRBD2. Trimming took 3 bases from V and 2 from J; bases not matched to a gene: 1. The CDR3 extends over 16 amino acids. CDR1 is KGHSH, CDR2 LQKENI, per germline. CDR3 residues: CASSPTSGSNTGELFF. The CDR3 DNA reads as TGTGCCAGCTCACCGACTAGCGGGAGCAACACCGGGGAGCTGTTTTTT.

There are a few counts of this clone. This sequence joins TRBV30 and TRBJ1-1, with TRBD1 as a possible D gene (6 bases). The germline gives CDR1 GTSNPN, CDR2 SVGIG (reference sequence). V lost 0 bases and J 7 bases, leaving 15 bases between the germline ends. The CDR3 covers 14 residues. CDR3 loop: CAWSVRGIQGEAFF. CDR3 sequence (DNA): TGTGCCTGGAGTGTAAGGGGAATACAGGGTGAAGCTTTCTTT.

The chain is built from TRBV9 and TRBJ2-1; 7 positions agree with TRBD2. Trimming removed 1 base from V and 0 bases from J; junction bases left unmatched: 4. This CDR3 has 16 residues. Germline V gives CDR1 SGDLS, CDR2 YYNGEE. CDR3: CASSVSGGSSYNEQFF. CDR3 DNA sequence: TGTGCCAGCAGCGTATCAGGCGGGAGCTCCTACAATGAGCAGTTCTTC.